This T cell receptor beta chain was found in a study of T-cell memory formation after mild COVID-19. Study results and limitations: Mostly located in CM and EM were contracting CD4+ clones, with contracting CD8+ clones located in EMRA. Some responding clones appeared in pre-infection memory, suggesting cross-reactive memory joined.

The CDR3 runs to 13 residues. Deletions cut 6 bases from V and 5 bases from J, with 14 bases between. Looked up from germline, CDR1 is DFQATT and CDR2 is SNEGSKA (reference sequence). As for this clonotype: Antigen unknown.

TCR alpha and TCR beta cDNA libraries carrying sample barcodes and UMIs came from 5'RACE with constant-segment primers. TCRdb reprocessed the 5' RACE reads via MiXCR and lists one record per CDR3 protein. This sample carries about 180,000 distinct CDR3 sequences, 16% of them seen once, and the ten largest clones take 2% to 2.5%. This clonotype was sampled from an adult woman who had mild COVID-19 (a few samples of this study predate the infection). Cell type and time point are not known. The J gene is TRBJ2-1, the V gene TRBV20-1, with D hard to call. The sequencing sample was made of PBMCs or a T cell subset sorted from them (not recorded which). The CDR3 nucleotides read TGCAGTGCCCTGCCGGAGTCCCACAATGAGCAGTTCTTC. It encodes CSALPESHNEQFF.